The clone carrying this T cell receptor (beta chain) has just one count. This was the immunoSEQ v3.0 assay at survey level. Sequenced by immunoSEQ multiplex PCR; TCRdb stores in-frame clones only, minus some. The data hold under 45,000 clones, with roughly nine tenths observed a single time. This entry comes from a study of long-term antiretroviral therapy in people with HIV. Post-ART PBMC samples numbered at least two per donor, and pre-ART ones at least one. The CDR3 runs to 19 residues. CDR1 and CDR2 (germline): LGHNA, YNFKEQ. Trimming cost V 0 bases and J 0 bases; bases outside gene matches: 6. V is TRBV4-2 and J is TRBJ2-3; 13 positions agree with TRBD2. The TCR sequence derives from a woman aged 50 to 60 with HIV. The sample consisted of unsorted PBMCs, taken 1.2 years after starting antiretroviral therapy. The CDR3 loop is CASSQEGLAGADSTDTQYF. The CDR3 bases are TGTGCCAGCAGCCAAGAAGGACTAGCGGGGGCCGATAGCACAGATACGCAGTATTTT.